This TCR beta chain is from a study of blood T cell repertoires in COVID-19. TCRdb keeps only in-frame clones here, not all; method: immunoSEQ multiplex PCR. The sample consists of some 160,000 clones, roughly 80% of them appearing once. This receptor was obtained from a woman older than 75 with acute or convalescent COVID-19. Sequenced sample: peripheral blood.

CDR3 bases: TGTGCCAGTAGTTCTACCGGGGTGGGCACCGGGGAGCTGTTTTTT. It is translated as CASSSTGVGTGELFF. The chain joins TRBV19 to TRBJ2-2; D is possibly TRBD2 (5 bases). Germline-derived CDR1 and CDR2 are LNHDA and SQIVND (reference sequence). This CDR3 has 15 amino acids. V shed 5 bases and J shed 4 bases, with 14 bases lying between them.